A single sample is the source of the 13 T cell receptor beta chains below, sequenced in a study of T cell responses to AZD1222 COVID-19 vaccine. The assay was immunoSEQ multiplex PCR, and TCRdb's table has in-frame clones only and misses some. Here the sample spans some 120,000 clones, over 75% being singletons. The specimen comprised peripheral blood, sampled on day 0 of MenACWY control vaccination. The receptors stem from an adult in good health.

The chain couples TRBV3-1 (or the pseudogene TRBV3-2) to TRBJ1-2, with D unclear. Germline CDR1 reads LGHDT; CDR2 reads YNNKEL (reference sequence). The CDR3 contains 13 residues. V was trimmed by 0 bases and J by 8 bases, leaving 10 bases between them. CDR3 region: CASSQESTSGYTF. CDR3 sequence (DNA): TGTGCCAGCAGCCAAGAATCCACTAGCGGCTACACCTTC.

The chain recombines TRBV5-6 with TRBJ2-4, with D possibly being TRBD1 (6 bases). The V and J ends lost 1 base and 7 bases respectively, with 9 bases between them. The V gene's germline CDR1 is SGHDT and CDR2 YYEEEE. This CDR3 comprises 13 residues. Here the CDR3 reads CASSLTGNNIQYF. CDR3 nucleotides: TGTGCCAGCAGCTTGACAGGGAACAACATTCAGTACTTC.

This clone came up a few times. The chain employs TRBV19 and TRBJ1-2; 7 nucleotides align to TRBD1. This CDR3 is built from 13 residues. Germline CDR1 LNHDA, CDR2 SQIVND (reference sequence). Unmatched junction bases numbered 6, after V lost 7 bases and J lost 4 bases. In DNA form, the CDR3 reads TGTGCCAGTACCGTACAGGGGAGCTATGGCTACACCTTC. It yields the protein CASTVQGSYGYTF.

The chain employs TRBV3-1 (or the pseudogene TRBV3-2) and TRBJ2-3; D is possibly TRBD2 (6 bases). The V gene's germline CDR1 is LGHDT and CDR2 YNNKEL (reference sequence). The germline V and J ends were trimmed by 0 bases and 1 base, with 11 bases remaining between them. The CDR3 sequence is 16 residues long. The CDR3 reads CASSQEPASGTDTQYF. The CDR3 coding sequence is TGTGCCAGCAGCCAAGAACCCGCTAGCGGCACAGATACGCAGTATTTT.

The CDR3 coding sequence is TGTGCCAGCAAACTGGGGCGGGCTAATGAAAAACTGTTTTTT. It yields the protein CASKLGRANEKLFF. This chain uses TRBV7-2 with TRBJ1-4; possible D gene TRBD1, 5 bases. Germline V lookup: CDR1 SGHTA, CDR2 FQGNSA. Deletions cut 7 bases from V and 3 bases from J, with 12 bases between. The CDR3 covers 14 residues.

The chain is built from TRBV4-3 and TRBJ2-6, with TRBD2 matching 11 bases. With V trimmed by 0 bases and J by 0 bases, 4 bases remained unmatched. The CDR3 is made up of 19 amino acids. Germline V gene data show CDR1 as LGHNA and CDR2 as YSLEER. CDR3 sequence: CASSQDRSGGASGANVLTF. CDR3 nucleotides: TGCGCCAGCAGCCAAGATCGTAGCGGGGGGGCCTCTGGGGCCAACGTCCTGACTTTC.

V gene TRBV7-9 combines with J gene TRBJ2-1, with 10 bases identical to TRBD2. The CDR3 loop spans 17 amino acids. The germline V gene has CDR1 SEHNR and CDR2 FQNEAQ (reference sequence). Trimming removed 5 bases from V and 3 bases from J; junction bases left unmatched: 10. The CDR3 loop is CASSPPTRTSGYNEQFF. CDR3 bases: TGTGCCAGCAGCCCCCCAACTCGGACTAGCGGCTACAATGAGCAGTTCTTC. Looking up the rest from reference TRBV7-9 and TRBJ2-1 gives the full variable domain: DTGVSQNPRHKITKRGQNVTFRCDPISEHNRLYWYRQTLGQGPEFLTYFQNEAQLEKSRLLSDRFSAERPKGSFSTLEIQRTEQGDSAMYLCASSPPTRTSGYNEQFFGPGTRLTVL.

The V call is TRBV7-2, the J call TRBJ2-5; 7 bases are a match to TRBD1. Germline assignment: CDR1 SGHTA and CDR2 FQGNSA. The CDR3 has 16 amino acids. The V gene end was trimmed by 5 bases and the J gene end by 1 base; junction bases not matched to a gene: 10. DNA of the CDR3: TGTGCCAGCAGCGTACAAGCCACAGGGGCCCAAGAGACCCAGTACTTC. Its translation is CASSVQATGAQETQYF.

The genes are TRBV7-2 and TRBJ2-7; no clear D gene. Looked up from germline, CDR1 is SGHTA and CDR2 is FQGNSA. The germline V and J ends were trimmed by 1 base and 2 bases, with 12 bases remaining between them. There are 15 residues in the CDR3. CDR3 DNA sequence: TGTGCCAGCAGCTTAGGGGCGGATGCAACCTACGAGCAGTACTTC. Protein: CASSLGADATYEQYF. Full variable domain (missing parts from reference TRBV7-2 and TRBJ2-7): GAGVSQSPSNKVTEKGKDVELRCDPISGHTALYWYRQSLGQGLEFLIYFQGNSAPDKSGLPSDRFSAERTGGSVSTLTIQRTQQEDSAVYLCASSLGADATYEQYFGPGTRLTVT.

This chain connects TRBV28 to TRBJ1-2; a weak D match, TRBD1 (5 bases). Germline CDR1 is MDHEN and CDR2 is SYDVKM. This CDR3 comprises 15 residues. V was shortened by 7 bases and J by 4 bases, with 19 bases between the two germline ends. The CDR3 is CASTPGAAAVYGYTF. The CDR3 bases are TGTGCCAGCACCCCCGGGGCAGCCGCTGTCTATGGCTACACCTTC.

V gene TRBV28 combines with J gene TRBJ1-2, with D maybe TRBD1 (6 bases). This CDR3 has 14 amino acids. V was clipped by 1 base and J by 4 bases, with 10 bases between them. Germline V lookup: CDR1 MDHEN, CDR2 SYDVKM. DNA of the CDR3: TGTGCCAGCAGTTTATTAGAGGGGGGCTATGGCTACACCTTC. This translates into CASSLLEGGYGYTF.

Only one count was recorded for this clone. The chain uses TRBV18 and TRBJ2-1; perhaps D is TRBD1 or TRBD2 (5 bases each). The V gene's germline CDR1 is KGHSH and CDR2 LQKENI. V was clipped by 5 bases and J by 7 bases, with 18 bases between them. The CDR3 sequence is 15 residues long. The CDR3 DNA reads as TGTGCCAGCTCAAACGGGGCAGGCGGTGGGAATGAGCAGTTCTTC. This codes for CASSNGAGGGNEQFF.

The V gene is TRBV28, the J gene TRBJ2-2, with TRBD1 as a possible D gene (6 bases). V gave up 7 bases and J gave up 3 bases, with 15 bases separating them. Germline CDR1 is MDHEN and CDR2 is SYDVKM. This CDR3 spans 15 amino acids. The CDR3 DNA follows: TGTGCCAGCACTCTACTACAGGGATACACCGGGGAGCTGTTTTTT. Its protein product is CASTLLQGYTGELFF.